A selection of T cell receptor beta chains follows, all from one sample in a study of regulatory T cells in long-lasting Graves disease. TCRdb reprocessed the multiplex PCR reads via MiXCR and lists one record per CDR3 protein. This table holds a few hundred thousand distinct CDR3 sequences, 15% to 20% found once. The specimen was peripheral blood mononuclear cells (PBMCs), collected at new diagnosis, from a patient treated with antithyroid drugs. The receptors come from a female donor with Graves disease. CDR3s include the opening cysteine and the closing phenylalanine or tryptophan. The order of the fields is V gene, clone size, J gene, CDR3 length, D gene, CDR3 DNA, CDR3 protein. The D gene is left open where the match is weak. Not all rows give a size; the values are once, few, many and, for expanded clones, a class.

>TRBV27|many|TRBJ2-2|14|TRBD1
TGTGCCAGCACCGTGGACAGGGCGACCGGGGAGCTGTTTTTT
CASTVDRATGELFF
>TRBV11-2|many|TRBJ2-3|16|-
TGTGCCGGCAGCTTCACAGGGACGGGATTAAAAGATACGCAGTATTTT
CAGSFTGTGLKDTQYF
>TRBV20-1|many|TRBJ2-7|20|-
TGCAGTGCTAGAGGCCGCAGGGGCGCCGACTTCATTGCATCGGGCTACGAGCAGTACTTC
CSARGRRGADFIASGYEQYF
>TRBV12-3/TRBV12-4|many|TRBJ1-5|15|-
TGTGCCAGCAGTTTGTGGGGGGAAGGCAATCAGCCCCAGCATTTT
CASSLWGEGNQPQHF
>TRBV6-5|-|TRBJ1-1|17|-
TGTGCCAGCAGTTACTCGATCGGGCGAGACTTGAACACTGAAGCTTTCTTT
CASSYSIGRDLNTEAFF
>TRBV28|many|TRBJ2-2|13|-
TGTGCCAGCAGTTTCCCACACACCGGGGAGCTGTTTTTT
CASSFPHTGELFF
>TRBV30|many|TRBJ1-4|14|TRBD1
TGTGCCTGGAATTCTGGACAGGGTAATGAAAAACTGTTTTTT
CAWNSGQGNEKLFF
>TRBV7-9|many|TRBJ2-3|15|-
TGTGCCAGCAGCCCGCCGGGAGTAAGCACAGATACGCAGTATTTT
CASSPPGVSTDTQYF
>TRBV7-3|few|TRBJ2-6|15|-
TGTGCCAGCAGCTTGCAGAGTTCTGGGGCCAACGTCCCGACTTTC
CASSLQSSGANVPTF
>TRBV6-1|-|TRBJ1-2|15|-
TGTGCCAGCAGCCGGACAGCGGAGAGGGACTATGGCTACACCTTC
CASSRTAERDYGYTF
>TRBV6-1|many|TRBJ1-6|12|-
TGTGCCAGCAGCATGGGGGCTTCACCCCTCCACTTT
CASSMGASPLHF
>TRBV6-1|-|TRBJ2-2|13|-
TGTGCCAGCGGTGAAGAGCCTGAAGGGGAGCTGTTTTTT
CASGEEPEGELFF
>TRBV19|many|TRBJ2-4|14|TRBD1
TGTGCCAGTACCGACAGGGGTGGCAAAAACATTCAGTACTTC
CASTDRGGKNIQYF
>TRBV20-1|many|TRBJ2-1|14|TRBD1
TGCAGTGCTAACCGGGACAGCTCCTACAATGAGCAGTTCTTC
CSANRDSSYNEQFF
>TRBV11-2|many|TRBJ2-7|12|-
TGTGCCAGCAGCTCCCCAGGGTTCGAGCAGTACTTC
CASSSPGFEQYF
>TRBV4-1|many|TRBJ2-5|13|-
TGCGCCAGCAGCCAGCTATTACAAGAGACCCAGTACTTC
CASSQLLQETQYF
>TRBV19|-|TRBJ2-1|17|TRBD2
TGTGCCAGTAGTCCTCGTGGGGCGGGAGGCTCCTACAATGAGCAGTTCTTC
CASSPRGAGGSYNEQFF
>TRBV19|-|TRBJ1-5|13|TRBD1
TGTGCCGGCTCCGGGACAGGGGATCAGCCCCAGCATTTT
CAGSGTGDQPQHF
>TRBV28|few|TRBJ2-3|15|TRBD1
TGTGCCAGCAGAGGGACAGGGCGGGGGACAGATACGCAGTATTTT
CASRGTGRGTDTQYF
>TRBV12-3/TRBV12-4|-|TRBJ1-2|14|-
TGTGCCAGCAGTTTAGGGTGGAGGGACTATGGCTACACCTTC
CASSLGWRDYGYTF
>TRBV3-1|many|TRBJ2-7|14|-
TGTGCCAGCAGCCAAGTACGGGGCACCTACGAGCAGTACTTC
CASSQVRGTYEQYF
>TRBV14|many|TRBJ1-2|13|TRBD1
TGTGCCAGCAGCCGGACAGGGACCCATGGCTACACCTTC
CASSRTGTHGYTF
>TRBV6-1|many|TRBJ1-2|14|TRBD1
TGTGCCAGCAGTCGACAGGGTACGGTGTCTGGCTACACCTTC
CASSRQGTVSGYTF
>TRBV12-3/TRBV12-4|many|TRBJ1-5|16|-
TGTGCCAGCAGTTTTGGGGGAAGGAGTGGTAATCAGCCCCAGCATTTT
CASSFGGRSGNQPQHF
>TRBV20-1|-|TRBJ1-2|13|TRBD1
TGCAGTGCTAGACAACAGGGGTTGCATGGCTACACCTTC
CSARQQGLHGYTF
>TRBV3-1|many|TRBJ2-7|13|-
TGTGCCAGCAGTTCCGACCGCCTCTACGAGCAGTACTTC
CASSSDRLYEQYF
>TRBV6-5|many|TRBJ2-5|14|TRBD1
TGTGCCAGCAGTTACTCGAACAGGGGGGAGACCCAGTACTTC
CASSYSNRGETQYF
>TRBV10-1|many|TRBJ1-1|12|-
TGCGCCAGCTGCTCCGGGTCCACTGAAGCTTTCTTT
CASCSGSTEAFF
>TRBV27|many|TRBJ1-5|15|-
TGTGCCAGCACCCCGGACAGTTATGGCAATCAGCCCCAGCATTTT
CASTPDSYGNQPQHF
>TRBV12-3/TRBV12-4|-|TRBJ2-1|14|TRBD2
TGTGCCAGCAGCCGGACTAGCGGCAGTTCCTCGCAGTTCTTC
CASSRTSGSSSQFF
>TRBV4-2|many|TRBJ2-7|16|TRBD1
TGTGCCAGCAGCCAAGATAACGAGGGGGCGAGAGGCGAGCAGTACTTC
CASSQDNEGARGEQYF
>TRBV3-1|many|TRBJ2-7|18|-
TGTGCCAGCAGCCAAGGTGGACCGGGACGGGGCCAAATTTCCGAGCAGTACTTC
CASSQGGPGRGQISEQYF
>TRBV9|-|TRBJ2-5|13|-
TGTGCCAGCAGCGCGTTAACAGGAGAGACCCAGTACTTC
CASSALTGETQYF
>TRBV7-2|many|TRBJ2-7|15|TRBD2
TGTGCCAGCAGCTCCACCGGGACTAGGGGCTACGAGCAGTACTTC
CASSSTGTRGYEQYF
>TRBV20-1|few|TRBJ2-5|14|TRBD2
TGCAGTGCCAGACAGCCCGGACTAGCGGAGACCCAGTACTTC
CSARQPGLAETQYF
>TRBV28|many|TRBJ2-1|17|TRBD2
TGTGCCAGCAGTTTAGGGGCTAGCGGGAGAAGGTACAATGAGCAGTTCTTC
CASSLGASGRRYNEQFF
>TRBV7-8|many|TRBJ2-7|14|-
TGTGCCAGCAGCGTCACCGGGACTCTGTACGAGCAGTACTTC
CASSVTGTLYEQYF
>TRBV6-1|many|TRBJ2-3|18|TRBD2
TGTGCCAGCAGTGACCTGCGGGGGACTAGCGAAAGCACAGATACGCAGTATTTT
CASSDLRGTSESTDTQYF
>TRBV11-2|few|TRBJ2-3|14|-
TGTGCCAGCAGCCTGGGGCGAAGCGCAGATACGCAGTATTTT
CASSLGRSADTQYF
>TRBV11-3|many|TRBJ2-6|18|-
TGTGCCAGCAGCCACCCCACTTGGACAGCCTCTGGGGCCAACGTCCTGACTTTC
CASSHPTWTASGANVLTF
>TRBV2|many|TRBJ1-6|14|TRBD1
TGTGCCAGCAATCGGGACAGGGGGAATTCACCCCTCCACTTT
CASNRDRGNSPLHF
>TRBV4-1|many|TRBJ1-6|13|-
TGCGCCAGCAGCCAAGATCCCGTCAAACCCCTCCACTTT
CASSQDPVKPLHF
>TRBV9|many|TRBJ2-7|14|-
TGTGCCAGCAGCGTAGTGGGCAGAATATACGAGCAGTACTTC
CASSVVGRIYEQYF
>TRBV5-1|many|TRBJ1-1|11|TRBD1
TGCGCCAGCAGCATCGGGACAGGGAAATTCTTT
CASSIGTGKFF
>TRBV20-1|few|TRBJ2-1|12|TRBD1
TGCAGTGCTCAAACAGGGGGCAATGAGCAGTTCTTC
CSAQTGGNEQFF
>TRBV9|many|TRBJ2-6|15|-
TGTGCCAGCAGCCCCTCGGGGTATGGGGCCAACGTCCTGACTTTC
CASSPSGYGANVLTF
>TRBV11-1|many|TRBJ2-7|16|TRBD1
TGTGCCAGCAGCACAGGTCTGGGACAGGGAGCGTACGAGCAGTACTTC
CASSTGLGQGAYEQYF
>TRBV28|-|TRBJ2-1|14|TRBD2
TGTGCCAGCAGCGGAGGGACTAGCGGGATTGAGCAGTTCTTC
CASSGGTSGIEQFF
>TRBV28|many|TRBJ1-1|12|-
TGTGCCAGCAGTCCAGGGTTGGGTGAAGCTTTCTTT
CASSPGLGEAFF
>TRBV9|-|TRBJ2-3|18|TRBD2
TGTGCCAGCAGCGTAGGCAACCATCTAGCGGGAGGGGCAGATACGCAGTATTTT
CASSVGNHLAGGADTQYF
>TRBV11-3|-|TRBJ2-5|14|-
TGTGCCAGCAGCTCGGGACCGGTCCAAGAGACCCAGTACTTC
CASSSGPVQETQYF
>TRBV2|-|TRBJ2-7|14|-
TGTGCCACCATGCAGACGAGGAGCTCCTACGAGCAGTACTTC
CATMQTRSSYEQYF
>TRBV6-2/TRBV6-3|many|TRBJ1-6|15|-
TGTGCCAGCAGTTACTCTCAGACTTATAATTCACCCCTCCACTTT
CASSYSQTYNSPLHF
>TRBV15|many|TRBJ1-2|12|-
TGTGCCACCAGTCCAGGATACTATGGCTACACCTTC
CATSPGYYGYTF